This T cell receptor beta chain was sequenced in a study of T cell changes during pregnancy in multiple sclerosis. Sequencing used immunoSEQ multiplex PCR; TCRdb keeps in-frame clones, though not all of them. Of about 110,000 clones detected, just under 95% appear once; the ten largest clones hold roughly 0.82%. With 0 bases removed from V and 7 bases from J, the gap between germline ends came to 9 bases. Germline lookup yields CDR1 MNHEY and CDR2 SVGAGI. The CDR3 has 13 amino acids. The chain employs TRBV6-5 and TRBJ2-5; weak D call: TRBD2 (5 bases). The sequence was obtained from a female donor in good health, enrolled as a control in a pregnancy study. The source material was peripheral blood, sampled in the third trimester of pregnancy. CDR3 nucleotide sequence: TGTGCCAGCAGTTACTCGATAGAGGGGACCCAGTACTTC. This sequence encodes CASSYSIEGTQYF.